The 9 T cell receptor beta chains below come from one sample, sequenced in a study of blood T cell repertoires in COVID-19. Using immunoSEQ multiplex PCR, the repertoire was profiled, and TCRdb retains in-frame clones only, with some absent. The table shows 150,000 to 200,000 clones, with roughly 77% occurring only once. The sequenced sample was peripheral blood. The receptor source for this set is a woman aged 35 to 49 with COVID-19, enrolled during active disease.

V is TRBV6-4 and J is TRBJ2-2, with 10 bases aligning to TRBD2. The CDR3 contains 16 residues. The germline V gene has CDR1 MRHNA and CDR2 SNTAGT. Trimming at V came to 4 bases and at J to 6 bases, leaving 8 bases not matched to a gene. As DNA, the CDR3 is TGTGCCAGCAGTGTTCTAGCGGGAGTTGGGCCCGGGGAGCTGTTTTTT. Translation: CASSVLAGVGPGELFF.

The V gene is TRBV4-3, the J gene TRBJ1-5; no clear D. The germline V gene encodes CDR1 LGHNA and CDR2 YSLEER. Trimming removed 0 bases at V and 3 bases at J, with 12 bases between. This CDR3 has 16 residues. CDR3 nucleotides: TGCGCCAGCAGCCAAGAAAGACTTTACCACAATCAGCCCCAGCATTTT. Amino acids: CASSQERLYHNQPQHF.

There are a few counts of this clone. CDR3 nucleotides: TGTGCCAGCAGCCGAACTAGCGGGAGTGGGACCCAGTACTTC. Residues: CASSRTSGSGTQYF. The V and J genes are TRBV2 and TRBJ2-5; 11 bases are shared with TRBD2. With V trimmed by 6 bases and J by 7 bases, 7 bases remained unmatched. This CDR3 is 14 amino acids long. Per germline, CDR1 SNHLY and CDR2 FYNNEI.

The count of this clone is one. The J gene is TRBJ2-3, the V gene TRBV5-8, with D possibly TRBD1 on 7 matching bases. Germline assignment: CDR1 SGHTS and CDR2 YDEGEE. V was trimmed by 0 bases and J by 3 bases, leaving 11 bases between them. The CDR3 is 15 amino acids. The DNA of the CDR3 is TGTGCCAGCAGCTTGGGCAGGGGGGTAACAGATACGCAGTATTTT. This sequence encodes CASSLGRGVTDTQYF.

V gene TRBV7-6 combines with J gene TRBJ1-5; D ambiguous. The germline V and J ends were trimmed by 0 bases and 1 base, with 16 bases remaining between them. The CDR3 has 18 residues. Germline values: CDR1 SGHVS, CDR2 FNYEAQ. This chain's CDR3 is CASSLAREDGRSNQPQHF. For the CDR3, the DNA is TGTGCCAGCAGCTTAGCCCGGGAAGATGGAAGGAGCAATCAGCCCCAGCATTTT.

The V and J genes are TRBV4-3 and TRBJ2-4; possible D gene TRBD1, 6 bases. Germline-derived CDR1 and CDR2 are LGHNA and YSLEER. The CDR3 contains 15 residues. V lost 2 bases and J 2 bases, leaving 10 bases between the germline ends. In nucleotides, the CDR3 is TGCGCCAGCAGCCAAACCGGGACAACCAAAAACATTCAGTACTTC. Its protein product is CASSQTGTTKNIQYF.

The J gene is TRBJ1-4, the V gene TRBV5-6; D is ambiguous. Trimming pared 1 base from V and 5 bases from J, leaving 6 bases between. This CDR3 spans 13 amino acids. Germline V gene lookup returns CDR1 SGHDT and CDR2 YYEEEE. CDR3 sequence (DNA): TGTGCCAGCAGCTTGCGGGTAAATGAAAAACTGTTTTTT. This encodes CASSLRVNEKLFF.

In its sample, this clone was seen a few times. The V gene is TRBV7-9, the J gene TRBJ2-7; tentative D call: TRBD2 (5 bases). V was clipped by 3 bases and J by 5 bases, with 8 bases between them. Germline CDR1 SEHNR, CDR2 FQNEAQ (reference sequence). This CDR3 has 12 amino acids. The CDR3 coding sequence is TGTGCCAGCAGCTTGGCGAGGGACGAGCAGTACTTC. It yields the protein CASSLARDEQYF.

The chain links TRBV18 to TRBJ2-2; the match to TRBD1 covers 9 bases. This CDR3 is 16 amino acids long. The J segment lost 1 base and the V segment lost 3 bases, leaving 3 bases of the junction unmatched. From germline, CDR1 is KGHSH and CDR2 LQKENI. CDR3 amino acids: CASSPLDRGNTGELFF. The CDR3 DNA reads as TGTGCCAGCTCACCTTTGGACAGGGGGAACACCGGGGAGCTGTTTTTT.